The 15 T cell receptor beta chains below all came from one sample that was sequenced in a study of human T cells and chemical hapten exposure. As for time point: pre-sensitization, week 0. Documented treatment: therapeutic diphenylcyclopropenone sensitization with weekly scalp DPC. Whole blood that had not been fractionated was the source of extracted total RNA. TCRdb reanalysed the RACE reads using MiXCR and keeps one entry per CDR3 protein. The data show tens of thousands of distinct CDR3 sequences, 8.5% to 10% seen once. Sample: whole blood, taken in connection with sensitization to the hapten diphenylcyclopropenone (DPC). These receptors came from a woman aged 25 to 39 with alopecia areata. Some clones in this sample may be carry-over from other donors' samples.

The CDR3 DNA reads TGTGCCAGCAGGGCGGCAGGGGGCAATCAGCCCCAGCATTTT. It yields the protein CASRAAGGNQPQHF. The chain has TRBV12-3 or TRBV12-4 and TRBJ1-5; D perhaps matches TRBD1 (6 bases). The CDR3 sequence is 14 residues long. V shed 6 bases and J shed 2 bases, with 11 bases lying between them.

This clonotype has just a few counts. V gene TRBV5-1 combines with J gene TRBJ2-5; D possibly corresponds to TRBD2 (7 bases). Looked up from germline, CDR1 is SGHRS and CDR2 is YFSETQ. CDR3 length: 16 residues. The V gene lost 0 bases and the J gene lost 4 bases, with 16 bases spanning the gap. The CDR3 sequence: CASSLGQGTTGETQYF. The CDR3 DNA reads TGCGCCAGCAGCTTGGGGCAGGGGACTACCGGAGAGACCCAGTACTTC.

This clonotype has just a few counts. This chain joins TRBV7-2 and TRBJ2-5; the D gene is possibly TRBD2 (6 bases). Germline assignment: CDR1 SGHTA and CDR2 FQGNSA. This CDR3 spans 13 amino acids. The V and J ends lost 0 bases and 7 bases respectively, with 9 bases between them. CDR3 bases: TGTGCCAGCAGCTTAGCTCGAGCGGGGACCCAGTACTTC. Translation gives CASSLARAGTQYF.

The chain links TRBV28 to TRBJ1-5, with D uncertain. The CDR3 runs to 16 residues. Germline loops: CDR1 MDHEN, CDR2 SYDVKM. Deletions cut 3 bases from V and 0 bases from J, with 12 bases between. The CDR3 region has the DNA TGTGCCAGCAGTTTCACCAGGAGCTATAGCAATCAGCCCCAGCATTTT. Translation: CASSFTRSYSNQPQHF.

This clonotype was recorded many times. The rearrangement uses TRBV7-8 and TRBJ1-1; TRBD1 matches 7 bases. CDR1 is SGHVS, CDR2 FQNEAQ, per germline. The CDR3 loop spans 14 amino acids. Trimming cost V 3 bases and J 4 bases; bases outside gene matches: 5. The CDR3 loop is CASSFYSGGTEAFF. CDR3 DNA: TGTGCCAGCAGCTTTTACTCAGGGGGCACTGAAGCTTTCTTT.

The rearrangement uses TRBV28 and TRBJ1-5, with TRBD1 as a possible D gene (5 bases). The CDR3 is 16 amino acids. The V end was cut by 2 bases, the J end by 4 bases, with 15 bases between. The germline V gene has CDR1 MDHEN and CDR2 SYDVKM. For the CDR3, the DNA is TGTGCCAGCAGTTTACTTTCAGGGTTAGTAAATCAGCCCCAGCATTTT. Translated: CASSLLSGLVNQPQHF.

The CDR3 reads CASSAKGAGEKLFF. CDR3 DNA sequence: TGTGCCAGCAGCGCCAAGGGAGCGGGAGAAAAACTGTTTTTT. This chain links TRBV13 with TRBJ1-4; D is unresolved. Germline assignment: CDR1 PRHDT and CDR2 FYEKMQ (reference sequence). The V end lost 5 bases, the J end lost 8 bases, and 15 bases lay between the germline ends. The CDR3 runs 14 residues.

This clonotype has ten or more counts. This chain connects TRBV12-3 or TRBV12-4 to TRBJ1-2; D unclear. Trimming left V 5 bases short and J 8 bases short, with 12 bases between. The CDR3 loop spans 12 amino acids. The CDR3 DNA sequence: TGTGCCAGCAGTCGAGAAATACGAGGCTACACCTTC. Translating gives CASSREIRGYTF.

This clonotype was counted many times. The genes are TRBV20-1 and TRBJ1-5, with D maybe TRBD1 (6 bases). V lost 6 bases and J lost 0, with 15 bases in between. This CDR3 comprises 15 residues. Germline V gene lookup returns CDR1 DFQATT and CDR2 SNEGSKA (reference sequence). The CDR3 coding sequence is TGCAGTGCCCTGAGCGGACAGTATAGCAATCAGCCCCAGCATTTT. Translating gives CSALSGQYSNQPQHF.

To note about this clonotype: The germline gene is not matched at one end of the junction; a read error may be the cause. The rearrangement joins TRBV6-4 to TRBJ2-3, with 14 bases lining up with TRBD2. This CDR3 has 15 amino acids. CDR1 and CDR2 (germline): MRHNA, SNTAGT. The CDR3 region is CASSETSGGADTRYF. CDR3 DNA sequence: TGTGCCAGCAGTGAGACTAGCGGGGGGGCCGATACGCGGTATTTT.

This chain connects TRBV29-1 to TRBJ1-5; maybe TRBD1 (5 bases). Germline V lookup: CDR1 SQVTM, CDR2 ANQGSEA. Trimming stripped 1 base from V and 11 bases from J, with 21 bases between. This CDR3 is built from 15 residues. The CDR3 loop reads CSVEVGTGHGLTQHF. In DNA, the CDR3 is TGCAGCGTTGAAGTTGGGACGGGGCACGGTTTGACCCAGCATTTT.

The chain carries TRBV9 and TRBJ2-7; D is perhaps TRBD1 (5 bases). Trimming removed 1 base from V and 5 bases from J, with 13 bases in between. This CDR3 is 14 amino acids long. The germline gives CDR1 SGDLS, CDR2 YYNGEE. The chain's CDR3 is CASSVQEGAHEQYF. The CDR3 region has the DNA TGTGCCAGCAGCGTACAGGAAGGGGCCCACGAGCAGTACTTC.

This clonotype turned up a few times. The V and J genes are TRBV19 and TRBJ2-2; perhaps TRBD2 as D (5 bases). CDR1 is LNHDA and CDR2 is SQIVND in the germline V gene (reference sequence). Trimming removed 7 bases from V and 7 bases from J, with 13 bases in between. The CDR3 has 13 amino acids. In DNA form, the CDR3 reads TGTGCCAGTACCAAAACAGAGGGCGGGGAGCTGTTTTTT. This encodes CASTKTEGGELFF.

This clonotype was detected a few times. V gene TRBV19 combines with J gene TRBJ2-1; 9 nucleotides line up with TRBD1. Per the germline V gene, CDR1 is LNHDA and CDR2 is SQIVND (reference sequence). With 3 bases clipped from V and 8 bases from J, the junction kept 8 bases outside the gene matches. This CDR3 has 15 residues. The CDR3 DNA follows: TGTGCCAGTAGTATTAAACAGGGGGCTTTCGATGAGCAGTTCTTC. Its protein is CASSIKQGAFDEQFF. The full variable domain, in which reference TRBV19 and TRBJ2-1 provide the parts outside the CDR3, is DGGITQSPKYLFRKEGQNVTLSCEQNLNHDAMYWYRQDPGQGLRLIYYSQIVNDFQKGDIAEGYSVSREKKESFPLTVTSAQKNPTAFYLCASSIKQGAFDEQFFGPGTRLTVL.

The chain joins TRBV28 to TRBJ2-1; no definite D call. From germline, CDR1 is MDHEN and CDR2 SYDVKM. This CDR3 has 15 amino acids. Trimming removed 4 bases from V and 7 bases from J, with 17 bases in between. The CDR3 loop reads CASSSFVTTRNEQFF. CDR3 nucleotides: TGTGCCAGCAGTTCTTTTGTAACGACGCGGAATGAGCAGTTCTTC.